The T cell receptor beta chain under discussion was sequenced for a study of blood T cell repertoires in COVID-19. Study at large: Sources were T cells, B-cell-depleted T cells, or PBMCs; the material itself was cDNA or gDNA.

The assay was immunoSEQ multiplex PCR, and TCRdb's table has in-frame clones only and misses some. The sample lists 150,000 to 200,000 clones; 87% were seen once. The count of this clone is one. The material sequenced was peripheral blood. This receptor was taken from a woman aged 70-85 years with COVID-19, enrolled during active disease.

Here the CDR3 reads CASSLAQGFGPWGYTF. CDR3 DNA sequence: TGCGCCAGCAGCTTGGCACAGGGCTTTGGTCCCTGGGGCTACACCTTC. The rearrangement joins TRBV5-1 to TRBJ1-2, with D possibly matching TRBD1 (6 bases). The CDR3 extends over 16 amino acids. V was trimmed by 0 bases and J by 8 bases, leaving 20 bases between them. The germline gives CDR1 SGHRS, CDR2 YFSETQ.